Sequencing of this T cell receptor (beta chain) was carried out in a study of shared clonotypes between healthy human individuals. Study-wide results and caveats: The low donor count limited represented genetic and exposure-history diversity.

Naive CD8 cells comprised CD45RO-negative, CCR7-positively selected cells, excluding terminally differentiated effector memory CD45RA+ cells. Germline V gene sequence: CDR1 MDHEN, CDR2 SYDVKM. The germline V and J ends were trimmed by 5 bases and 5 bases, with 4 bases remaining between them. The CDR3 is 11 residues long. Deep-level running was used for the assay. Measured with immunoSEQ multiplex PCR; TCRdb has only the in-frame clones, and not every one. The profile covers about 680,000 clones, with 92% appearing a single time and more than 20% taken by the ten largest. Worth noting for this clone: What it binds is unknown. Different DNA sequences within this sample yield the same CDR3.

The rearrangement joins TRBV28 to TRBJ2-1; D is unclear. The specimen sequenced was naive CD8+ T cells sorted from blood. The clonotype originates from a man aged 25-45 years in good health. This CDR3 reads CASSPNNEQFF. The CDR3 DNA reads TGTGCCAGCAGTCCCAACAATGAGCAGTTCTTC.